Following are 3 T cell receptor beta chains from one sample sequenced in a study of shared clonotypes between healthy human individuals (dated by TCRdb to 2018 to 2020). CD8 naive samples were obtained by positive selection for CCR7 among CD45RO-negative cells, yielding a CD45RA+CCR7+ population from which TemRA cells were excluded. The library was made by the immunoSEQ multiplex PCR assay. In TCRdb, the immuneACCESS table is reduced to in-frame sequences with V and J assigned. These tables do not hold every clone; where another copy was compared, an unresolved V gene accounts for under half, and the others remain unexplained. For this sample there are hundreds of thousands of clones; 85% to 95% appear just once. Approximately 0.11% of the sample belongs to the ten largest clones. Specimen: naive CD8+ T cells sorted from blood. The sample's cell subset or site label, decoded: CD45RA+CCR7+. These receptors came from a woman in her 30s in good health.

This clone showed up just once. V usage is TRBV28 and J usage is TRBJ2-5; no reliable D call. The DNA end is a closer match to TRBJ2-7, so the J assignment may be wrong. This CDR3 contains 16 residues. The germline V gene has CDR1 MDHEN and CDR2 SYDVKM. The CDR3 region has the DNA TGTGCCAGCAGTTTTTCTATCACTGCAACATCCTACGAGCAGTACTTC. Translating it yields CASSFSITATSYEQYF.

CDR3 in amino acids: CASSSRLAGVETQYF. The CDR3 DNA reads as TGTGCCAGTAGTTCCCGACTAGCGGGAGTTGAGACCCAGTACTTC. The genes are TRBV19 and TRBJ2-5, with TRBD2 identical over 12 bases. Looked up from germline, CDR1 is LNHDA and CDR2 is SQIVND (reference sequence). This CDR3 comprises 15 residues. J lost 5 bases, V lost 5 bases, and 6 bases had no gene match.

The chain joins TRBV5-6 to TRBJ1-3; 8 bases align to TRBD1. The CDR3 runs 17 residues. Germline V gene data show CDR1 as SGHDT and CDR2 as YYEEEE. Trimming cost V 3 bases and J 4 bases; bases outside gene matches: 12. The CDR3 sequence is CASSSDGQGGLGNTIYF. In DNA form, the CDR3 reads TGTGCCAGCAGCTCGGATGGACAGGGAGGTTTAGGAAACACCATATATTTT.